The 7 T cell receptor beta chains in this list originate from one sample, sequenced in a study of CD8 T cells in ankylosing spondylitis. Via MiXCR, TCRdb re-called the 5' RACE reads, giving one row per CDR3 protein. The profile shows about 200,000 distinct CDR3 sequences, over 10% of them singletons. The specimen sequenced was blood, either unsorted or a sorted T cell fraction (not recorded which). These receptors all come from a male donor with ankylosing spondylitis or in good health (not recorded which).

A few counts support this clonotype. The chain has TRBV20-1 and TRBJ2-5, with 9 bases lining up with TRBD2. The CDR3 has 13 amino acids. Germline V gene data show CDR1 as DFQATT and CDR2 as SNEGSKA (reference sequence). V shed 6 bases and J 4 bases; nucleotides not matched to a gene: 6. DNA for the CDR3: TGCAGTGCGCGGGGGGGGGCGCGAGAGACCCAGTACTTC. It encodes CSARGGARETQYF.

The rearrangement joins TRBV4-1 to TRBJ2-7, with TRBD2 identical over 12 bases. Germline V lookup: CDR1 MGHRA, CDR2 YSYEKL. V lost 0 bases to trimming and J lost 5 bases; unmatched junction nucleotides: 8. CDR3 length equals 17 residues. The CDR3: CASSQEPPLAGGDEQYF. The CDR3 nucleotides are TGCGCCAGCAGCCAAGAGCCCCCGCTAGCGGGAGGGGACGAGCAGTACTTC.

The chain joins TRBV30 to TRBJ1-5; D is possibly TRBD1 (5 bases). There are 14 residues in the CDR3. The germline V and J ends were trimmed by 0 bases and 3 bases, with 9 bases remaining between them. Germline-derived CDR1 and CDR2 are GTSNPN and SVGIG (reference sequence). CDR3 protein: CAWSVTGYNQPQHF. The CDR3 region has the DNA TGTGCCTGGAGTGTTACAGGTTACAATCAGCCCCAGCATTTT.

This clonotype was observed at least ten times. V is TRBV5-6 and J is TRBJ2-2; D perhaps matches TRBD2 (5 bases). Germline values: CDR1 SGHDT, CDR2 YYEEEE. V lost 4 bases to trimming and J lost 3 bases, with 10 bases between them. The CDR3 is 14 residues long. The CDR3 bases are TGTGCCAGCAGCCAGGACTTATACACCGGGGAGCTGTTTTTT. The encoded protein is CASSQDLYTGELFF.

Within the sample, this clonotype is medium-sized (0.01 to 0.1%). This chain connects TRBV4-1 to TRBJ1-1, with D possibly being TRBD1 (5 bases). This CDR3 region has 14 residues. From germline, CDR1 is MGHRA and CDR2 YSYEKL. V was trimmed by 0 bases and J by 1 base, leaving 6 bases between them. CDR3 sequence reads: CASSQDDRNTEAFF. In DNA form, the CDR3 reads TGCGCCAGCAGCCAAGATGACAGGAACACTGAAGCTTTCTTT.

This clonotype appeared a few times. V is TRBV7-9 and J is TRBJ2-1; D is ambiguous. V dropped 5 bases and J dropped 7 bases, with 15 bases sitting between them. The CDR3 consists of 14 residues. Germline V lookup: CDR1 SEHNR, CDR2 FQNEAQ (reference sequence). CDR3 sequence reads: CASSPPGLRNEQFF. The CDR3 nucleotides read TGTGCCAGCAGCCCCCCAGGCTTACGAAATGAGCAGTTCTTC.

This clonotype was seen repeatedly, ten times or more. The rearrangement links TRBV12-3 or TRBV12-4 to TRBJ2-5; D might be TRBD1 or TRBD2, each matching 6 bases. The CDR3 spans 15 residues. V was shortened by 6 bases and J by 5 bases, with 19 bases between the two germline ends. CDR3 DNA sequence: TGTGCCAGCAGCGCTATTAGGGGGACTGGGGAGACCCAGTACTTC. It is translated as CASSAIRGTGETQYF.